This entry concerns a single T cell receptor beta chain. Its target is unknown. The data belong to a study of cytomegalovirus exposure and HLA in healthy donors. The CDR3 spans 15 residues. Germline-derived CDR1 and CDR2 are MDHEN and SYDVKM. Trimming removed 4 bases from V and 3 bases from J, with 16 bases in between. Overall study findings and caveats: Researchers had no immune exposure information except CMV serostatus available. Later analysis identified about 18,000 TCR beta sequences associated with HLA alleles, using a false discovery rate threshold of 0.05.

There were likely unrecorded immune exposures, though donors were nominally healthy when sampled. The PCR had 60 Vbeta and 13 Jbeta primers. The assay was immunoSEQ multiplex PCR, and TCRdb's table has in-frame clones only and misses some. The data contain fewer than 120,000 clones, about four fifths of them singletons. The rearrangement uses TRBV28 and TRBJ2-7; weak D call: TRBD1 (5 bases). Sequenced: PBMCs. The sequence came from a woman in her sixties in good health and CMV-seropositive. The DNA of the CDR3 is TGTGCCAGCAGTTATCACAGGCCGCTGGGCTACGAGCAGTACTTC. Its translation: CASSYHRPLGYEQYF.